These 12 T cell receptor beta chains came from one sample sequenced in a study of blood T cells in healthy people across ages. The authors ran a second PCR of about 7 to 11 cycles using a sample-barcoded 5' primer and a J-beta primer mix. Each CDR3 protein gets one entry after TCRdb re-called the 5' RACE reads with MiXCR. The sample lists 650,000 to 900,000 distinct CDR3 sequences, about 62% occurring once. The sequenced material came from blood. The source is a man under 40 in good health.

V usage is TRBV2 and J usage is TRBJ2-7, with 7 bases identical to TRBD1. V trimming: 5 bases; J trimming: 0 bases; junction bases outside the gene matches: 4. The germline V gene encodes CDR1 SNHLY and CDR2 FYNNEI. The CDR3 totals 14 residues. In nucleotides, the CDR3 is TGTGCCAGCAGTCCGGGACAGAACTCCTACGAGCAGTACTTC. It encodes CASSPGQNSYEQYF.

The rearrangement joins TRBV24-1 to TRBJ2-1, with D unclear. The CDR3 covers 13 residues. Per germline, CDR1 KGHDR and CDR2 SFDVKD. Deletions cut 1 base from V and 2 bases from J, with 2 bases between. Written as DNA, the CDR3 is TGTGCCACCAGTGATTTTACCTACAATGAGCAGTTCTTC. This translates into CATSDFTYNEQFF.

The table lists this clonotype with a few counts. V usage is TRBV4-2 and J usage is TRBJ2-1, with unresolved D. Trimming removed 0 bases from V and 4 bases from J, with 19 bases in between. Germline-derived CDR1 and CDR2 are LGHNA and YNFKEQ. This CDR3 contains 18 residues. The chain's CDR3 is CASSQDPPELRWYNEQFF. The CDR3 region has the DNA TGTGCCAGCAGCCAAGACCCCCCTGAGTTAAGGTGGTACAATGAGCAGTTCTTC.

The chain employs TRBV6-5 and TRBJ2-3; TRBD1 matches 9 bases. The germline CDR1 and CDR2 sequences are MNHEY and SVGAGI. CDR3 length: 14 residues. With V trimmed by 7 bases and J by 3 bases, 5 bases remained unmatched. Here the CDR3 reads CASKQGADTDTQYF. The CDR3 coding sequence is TGTGCCAGCAAACAGGGGGCCGATACAGATACGCAGTATTTT.

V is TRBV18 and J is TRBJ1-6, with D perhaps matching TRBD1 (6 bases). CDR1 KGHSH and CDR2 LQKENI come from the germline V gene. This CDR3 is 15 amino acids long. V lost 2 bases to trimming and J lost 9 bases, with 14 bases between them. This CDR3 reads CASSPTGQGSSPLHF. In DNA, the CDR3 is TGTGCCAGCTCACCAACGGGGCAGGGGAGTTCACCCCTCCACTTT. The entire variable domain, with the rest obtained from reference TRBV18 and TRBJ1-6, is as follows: NAGVMQNPRHLVRRRGQEARLRCSPMKGHSHVYWYRQLPEEGLKFMVYLQKENIIDESGMPKERFSAEFPKEGPSILRIQQVVRGDSAAYFCASSPTGQGSSPLHFGNGTRLTVT.

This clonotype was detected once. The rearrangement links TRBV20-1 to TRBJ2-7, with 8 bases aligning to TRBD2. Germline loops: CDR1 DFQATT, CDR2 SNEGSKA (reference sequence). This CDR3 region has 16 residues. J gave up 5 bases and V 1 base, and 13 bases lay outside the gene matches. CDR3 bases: TGCAGTGCTAGAGGTCACCTGGGACTAGTGACGGACGAGCAGTACTTC. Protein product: CSARGHLGLVTDEQYF.

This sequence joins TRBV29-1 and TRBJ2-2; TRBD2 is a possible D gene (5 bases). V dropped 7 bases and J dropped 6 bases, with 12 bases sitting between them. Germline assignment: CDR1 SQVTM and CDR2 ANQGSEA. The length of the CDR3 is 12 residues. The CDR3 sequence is CSAHKEAGELFF. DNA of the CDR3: TGCAGCGCACACAAGGAGGCCGGGGAGCTGTTTTTT.

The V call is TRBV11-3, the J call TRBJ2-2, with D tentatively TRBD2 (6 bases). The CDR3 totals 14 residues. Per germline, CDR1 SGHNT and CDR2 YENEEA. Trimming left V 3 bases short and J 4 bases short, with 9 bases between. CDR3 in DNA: TGTGCCAGCAGCTTTCTGGGGGGCACCGGGGAGCTGTTTTTT. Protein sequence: CASSFLGGTGELFF.

Here the CDR3 reads CASSPGERNYEQYF. CDR3 coding DNA: TGCGCCAGCAGCCCAGGGGAACGGAACTACGAGCAGTACTTC. The chain links TRBV5-1 to TRBJ2-7; possibly TRBD1 for D (6 bases). CDR3 size: 14 residues. V lost 4 bases to trimming and J lost 3 bases, with 14 bases between them. CDR1 is SGHRS and CDR2 is YFSETQ in the germline V gene.

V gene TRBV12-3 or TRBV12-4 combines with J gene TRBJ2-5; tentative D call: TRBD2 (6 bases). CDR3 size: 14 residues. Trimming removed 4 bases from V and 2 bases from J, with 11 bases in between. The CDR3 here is CASSSFAGQETQYF. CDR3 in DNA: TGTGCCAGCAGTTCTTTCGCGGGACAAGAGACCCAGTACTTC.

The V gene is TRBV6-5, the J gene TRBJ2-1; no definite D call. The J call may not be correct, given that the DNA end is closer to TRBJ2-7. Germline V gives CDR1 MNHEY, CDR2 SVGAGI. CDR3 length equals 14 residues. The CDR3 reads CASSPSVGVYEQYF. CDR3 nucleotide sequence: TGTGCCAGCAGTCCCAGTGTAGGAGTCTACGAGCAGTACTTC.

The CDR3 spells CASSLERGRLAGEQFF. Written as DNA, the CDR3 is TGTGCCAGCAGCTTAGAGAGGGGGAGACTAGCGGGTGAGCAGTTCTTC. J is TRBJ2-1 and V is TRBV7-2; TRBD2 agrees at 10 bases. Trimming cost V 1 base and J 9 bases; bases outside gene matches: 9. This CDR3 contains 16 residues. From germline, CDR1 is SGHTA and CDR2 FQGNSA.